The following is a TCR beta chain sequence with its context. These data originate in a study of blood T cell repertoires in COVID-19. In the study overall: Nucleic acid was either cDNA or gDNA, and it came from T cells, B-cell-depleted T cells, or PBMCs.

Method: immunoSEQ multiplex PCR; TCRdb's copy keeps in-frame clones and lacks some. The profile shows more than 250,000 clones, 82% of them singletons. V shed 4 bases and J 5 bases; nucleotides not matched to a gene: 1. Germline CDR1 reads KGHSH; CDR2 reads LQKENI. The CDR3 runs 13 residues. The rearrangement uses TRBV18 and TRBJ1-5; TRBD1 aligns across 8 bases. The sequencing input was PBMCs or T cells enriched from blood (not recorded which). The TCR was taken from a man in his forties or fifties who had been exposed to COVID-19. The CDR3 DNA sequence: TGTGCCAGCTCACAACAGGGGGATCAGCCCCAGCATTTT. Translated, it gives CASSQQGDQPQHF.